What follows are 3 T cell receptor beta chains derived from one specimen sequenced in a study of blood T cells in healthy people across ages. Together with a sample-barcoded 5' primer, a J-beta primer mix was included in a second PCR lasting about 7 to 12 cycles. TCRdb redid the calling of the 5' RACE reads with MiXCR, one entry per CDR3 protein. The table lists hundreds of thousands of distinct CDR3 sequences, about 56% of them singletons. The sequencing input was blood. Every receptor here comes from a man in his forties or fifties in good health.

The rearrangement links TRBV29-1 to TRBJ1-4, with D hard to call. Trimming removed 1 base from V and 6 bases from J, with 3 bases in between. The CDR3 consists of 11 residues. CDR1 is SQVTM, CDR2 ANQGSEA, per germline. The CDR3 DNA reads TGCAGCGTTGAAGTCTATGAAAAACTGTTTTTT. Translation gives CSVEVYEKLFF.

The gene calls are TRBV6-6 and TRBJ2-1, with TRBD2 identical over 7 bases. The junction had 11 bases not matched to a gene; V was cut back by 6 bases and J by 3 bases. CDR1 and CDR2 (germline): MNHNY, SVGAGI (reference sequence). This CDR3 has 16 residues. The CDR3 loop reads CASSLHRGVDYNEQFF. CDR3 nucleotide sequence: TGTGCCAGCAGCCTACACCGGGGGGTAGACTACAATGAGCAGTTCTTC.

This clonotype was detected only once. This rearrangement joins TRBV28 to TRBJ1-2; 9 nucleotides match TRBD1. Per germline, CDR1 MDHEN and CDR2 SYDVKM. This CDR3 has 15 amino acids. With 6 bases clipped from V and 4 bases from J, the junction kept 9 bases outside the gene matches. The CDR3 reads CASRLPGQGPYGYTF. CDR3 nucleotides: TGTGCCAGCAGATTACCCGGACAGGGGCCCTATGGCTACACCTTC.